Each of the 24 T cell receptor beta chains below was sequenced from the same sample in a study of blood T cell repertoires in COVID-19 (dated by TCRdb to about 2020). Receptors were amplified or captured by the immunoSEQ multiplex PCR assay. Here the immuneACCESS table is served through TCRdb, limited to in-frame sequences with V and J called. Missing clones are a known gap in these copies; in checked studies unresolved V genes cover under half, and the rest lacks a known reason. The table for this sample lists some 250,000 clones; approximately 82% of them were counted only once. In total, the top ten clones hold 1.9% of the sample. What was sequenced was peripheral blood. These receptors originate from a man aged 25 to 45 who had recovered from COVID-19.

J is TRBJ1-5 and V is TRBV18, with D perhaps TRBD1 (6 bases). Per germline, CDR1 KGHSH and CDR2 LQKENI. The CDR3 is 16 residues long. The germline V and J ends were trimmed by 1 base and 7 bases, with 17 bases remaining between them. The CDR3 here is CASSPQQGKDGQPQHF. DNA for the CDR3: TGTGCCAGCTCACCACAACAGGGAAAAGATGGGCAGCCCCAGCATTTT. Full variable domain (outside the CDR3, taken from reference TRBV18 and TRBJ1-5): NAGVMQNPRHLVRRRGQEARLRCSPMKGHSHVYWYRQLPEEGLKFMVYLQKENIIDESGMPKERFSAEFPKEGPSILRIQQVVRGDSAAYFCASSPQQGKDGQPQHFGDGTRLSIL.

Only one count was recorded for this clone. This chain joins TRBV29-1 and TRBJ2-7; 11 bases are a match to TRBD1. Germline V gene lookup returns CDR1 SQVTM and CDR2 ANQGSEA. The CDR3 is 13 residues long. With V trimmed by 7 bases and J by 6 bases, 8 bases remained unmatched. CDR3 nucleotide sequence: TGCAGCGGCGGTACCGGGACAGGGGGCGAGCAGTACTTC. It codes for CSGGTGTGGEQYF.

The rearrangement links TRBV7-9 to TRBJ2-7; tentatively, D is TRBD1 (5 bases). Germline V lookup: CDR1 SEHNR, CDR2 FQNEAQ (reference sequence). The CDR3 sequence is 13 residues long. Deletions cut 1 base from V and 6 bases from J, with 10 bases between. The CDR3 here is CASSLGAGPEQYV. The CDR3 DNA is TGTGCCAGCAGCTTAGGGGCAGGGCCCGAGCAGTACGTC.

The chain couples TRBV6-6 to TRBJ2-7; tentatively, D is TRBD1 (5 bases). The CDR3 sequence is 17 residues long. The V and J ends lost 5 bases and 0 bases respectively, with 20 bases between them. CDR1 MNHNY and CDR2 SVGAGI come from the germline V gene (reference sequence). The CDR3 reads CASSPPGRARSSYEQYV. Here the CDR3 DNA reads TGTGCCAGCAGTCCGCCCGGCAGGGCTCGGAGCTCCTACGAGCAGTACGTC.

The chain combines TRBV6-6 with TRBJ1-2, with 8 positions matching TRBD1. With 2 bases clipped from V and 6 bases from J, the junction kept 11 bases outside the gene matches. The CDR3 sequence is 16 residues long. CDR1 MNHNY and CDR2 SVGAGI come from the germline V gene (reference sequence). This chain's CDR3 is CASSYIQGVSLDGYTF. The CDR3 region has the DNA TGTGCCAGCAGTTACATACAGGGGGTCTCCTTAGATGGCTACACCTTC.

This chain links TRBV5-4 with TRBJ2-1; 8 bases are a match to TRBD1. The CDR3 sequence is 14 residues long. V shed 7 bases and J 2 bases; nucleotides not matched to a gene: 5. Germline CDR1 is SGHNT and CDR2 is YYREEE (reference sequence). The chain's CDR3 is CASFTTGAYNEQFF. In DNA form, the CDR3 reads TGTGCCAGCTTCACGACAGGGGCCTACAATGAGCAGTTCTTC.

CDR3: CASSLETSNEQFF. CDR3 in DNA: TGTGCCAGCAGCTTAGAGACTAGCAATGAGCAGTTCTTC. The chain links TRBV11-3 to TRBJ2-1; a possible D gene is TRBD2 (6 bases). This CDR3 is 13 amino acids long. V lost 0 bases and J lost 6, with 6 bases in between. The germline V gene encodes CDR1 SGHNT and CDR2 YENEEA.

V gene TRBV11-1 combines with J gene TRBJ1-3; D may be TRBD1 (6 bases). The CDR3 is 14 amino acids. In germline, CDR1 is SGHAT, CDR2 FQDESV (reference sequence). V was trimmed by 10 bases and J by 0 bases, leaving 13 bases between them. CDR3 bases: TGTGCCATCCGAGACAGGCGCTCTGGAAACACCATATATTTT. Translation gives CAIRDRRSGNTIYF.

This clone appeared once. This rearrangement joins TRBV7-9 to TRBJ1-1, with unresolved D. V lost 7 bases, J lost 2 bases, and 14 bases lay in between. The germline gives CDR1 SEHNR, CDR2 FQNEAQ (reference sequence). This CDR3 spans 14 amino acids. This CDR3 is CASTFDLANTEAFF. CDR3 nucleotides: TGTGCCAGCACCTTTGATCTGGCCAACACTGAAGCTTTCTTT.

The J gene is TRBJ2-2, the V gene TRBV2; TRBD2 agrees at 13 bases. The trim removed 6 bases at V and 8 bases at J, leaving 3 bases unmatched. The V gene's germline CDR1 is SNHLY and CDR2 FYNNEI. The CDR3 length is 14 residues. CDR3 residues: CASSGLAGAGELFF. CDR3 nucleotides: TGTGCCAGCAGCGGACTAGCGGGAGCTGGGGAGCTGTTTTTT.

The chain combines TRBV7-9 with TRBJ2-1; D is unresolved. V was shortened by 1 base and J by 2 bases, with 15 bases between the two germline ends. This CDR3 region has 17 residues. The germline V gene encodes CDR1 SEHNR and CDR2 FQNEAQ (reference sequence). The chain's CDR3 is CASSLVGHPGPYNEQFF. The CDR3 nucleotides are TGTGCCAGCAGCTTAGTGGGCCACCCTGGCCCCTACAATGAGCAGTTCTTC.

The table lists this clone with a few counts. The CDR3 protein is CASSQAGDRVNEQYF. CDR3 nucleotides: TGCGCCAGCAGCCAAGCGGGGGACAGGGTGAACGAGCAGTACTTC. The chain uses TRBV4-1 and TRBJ2-7, with 9 bases matching TRBD1. Trimming removed 1 base from V and 5 bases from J; junction bases left unmatched: 6. Germline CDR1 reads MGHRA; CDR2 reads YSYEKL. The CDR3 contains 15 residues.

The chain joins TRBV2 to TRBJ2-2, with 9 bases aligning to TRBD1. V shed 6 bases and J 7 bases; nucleotides not matched to a gene: 6. Germline V gives CDR1 SNHLY, CDR2 FYNNEI. This CDR3 contains 14 residues. The CDR3 protein is CASRRTGEVGELFF. The CDR3, as DNA: TGTGCCAGCAGAAGGACAGGGGAGGTCGGGGAGCTGTTTTTT.

In its sample, this clone was seen once. The chain employs TRBV6-1 and TRBJ1-2, with 8 nucleotides matching TRBD1. In germline, CDR1 is MNHNS, CDR2 SASEGT. J was trimmed by 8 bases and V by 0 bases; bases with no gene match: 5. The CDR3 runs 14 residues. CDR3 DNA sequence: TGTGCCAGCAGTGAAGCCGGGACAGGTATCGGCTACACCTTC. It yields the protein CASSEAGTGIGYTF.

The CDR3 nucleotides are TGTGCCAGCAGGAGGGGACAGGGGGCCTACAATGAGCAGTTCTTC. It codes for CASRRGQGAYNEQFF. The chain has TRBV3-1 (or the pseudogene TRBV3-2) and TRBJ2-1; 11 nucleotides agree with TRBD1. Trimming cost V 6 bases and J 2 bases; bases outside gene matches: 3. Germline CDR1 is LGHDT and CDR2 is YNNKEL (reference sequence). There are 15 residues in the CDR3.

In DNA form, the CDR3 reads TGCGCCAGTGGGGAGTTAGGCAAAAACATTCAGTACTTC. Protein: CASGELGKNIQYF. The genes are TRBV5-1 and TRBJ2-4; possibly TRBD2 for D (5 bases). The germline V and J ends were trimmed by 8 bases and 3 bases, with 12 bases remaining between them. This CDR3 region has 13 residues. Germline V lookup: CDR1 SGHRS, CDR2 YFSETQ.

The chain couples TRBV5-1 to TRBJ1-1; TRBD1 matches 12 bases. Trimming removed 0 bases from V and 5 bases from J; junction bases left unmatched: 5. Germline values: CDR1 SGHRS, CDR2 YFSETQ. This CDR3 spans 16 amino acids. The CDR3, as DNA: TGCGCCAGCAGCTTGGGGGACAGGGGGCTACGGACTGAAGCTTTCTTT. Its protein product is CASSLGDRGLRTEAFF.

The J gene is TRBJ1-3, the V gene TRBV7-2; 7 bases are a match to TRBD1. This CDR3 contains 12 residues. Germline-derived CDR1 and CDR2 are SGHTA and FQGNSA. With 8 bases clipped from V and 4 bases from J, the junction kept 2 bases outside the gene matches. This chain's CDR3 is CASGDSGNTIYF. The CDR3 nucleotides are TGTGCCAGCGGGGACAGCGGAAACACCATATATTTT. Complete variable domain (other parts from reference TRBV7-2 and TRBJ1-3): GAGVSQSPSNKVTEKGKDVELRCDPISGHTALYWYRQSLGQGLEFLIYFQGNSAPDKSGLPSDRFSAERTGGSVSTLTIQRTQQEDSAVYLCASGDSGNTIYFGEGSWLTVV.

The rearrangement uses TRBV24-1 and TRBJ2-5; TRBD2 matches at 7 bases. Germline CDR1 KGHDR, CDR2 SFDVKD. This CDR3 comprises 15 residues. V was pared by 3 bases and J by 5 bases, with 8 bases of the junction left unmatched. DNA of the CDR3: TGTGCCACCAGTGATAGGTGGGAGGGGAAGGAGACCCAGTACTTC. Its translation: CATSDRWEGKETQYF.

There are a few counts of this clone. The chain uses TRBV28 and TRBJ2-5; 13 bases are shared with TRBD2. Trimming at V came to 9 bases and at J to 4 bases, leaving 8 bases not matched to a gene. This CDR3 comprises 15 residues. Germline assignment: CDR1 MDHEN and CDR2 SYDVKM. CDR3: CASGTSGTTRETQYF. DNA of the CDR3: TGTGCCAGTGGGACTAGCGGGACGACCAGAGAGACCCAGTACTTC. The whole variable domain, filled in from reference TRBV28 and TRBJ2-5, reads DVKVTQSSRYLVKRTGEKVFLECVQDMDHENMFWYRQDPGLGLRLIYFSYDVKMKEKGDIPEGYSVSREKKERFSLILESASTNQTSMYLCASGTSGTTRETQYFGPGTRLLVL.

The chain uses TRBV28 and TRBJ1-1, with 7 bases matching TRBD1. This CDR3 region has 13 residues. Looked up from germline, CDR1 is MDHEN and CDR2 is SYDVKM. The J segment lost 6 bases and the V segment lost 7 bases, leaving 8 bases of the junction unmatched. The CDR3, as DNA: TGTGCCAGCAACATAGACAGGGCCGCTGAAGCTTTCTTT. This encodes CASNIDRAAEAFF.

This chain connects TRBV9 to TRBJ2-1; TRBD2 aligns across 14 bases. The CDR3 length is 17 residues. Germline V lookup: CDR1 SGDLS, CDR2 YYNGEE. Trimming removed 3 bases from V and 4 bases from J; junction bases left unmatched: 6. The CDR3 sequence: CASSEGLAGVPYNEQFF. The CDR3 DNA reads as TGTGCCAGCAGCGAGGGACTAGCGGGGGTACCGTACAATGAGCAGTTCTTC.

The rearrangement links TRBV7-8 to TRBJ1-1, with 7 bases identical to TRBD1. The germline V gene has CDR1 SGHVS and CDR2 FQNEAQ. With 5 bases clipped from V and 0 bases from J, the junction kept 6 bases outside the gene matches. The CDR3 sequence is 15 residues long. CDR3 region: CASSQRTGVNTEAFF. The CDR3 DNA follows: TGTGCCAGCAGCCAGCGTACAGGGGTGAACACTGAAGCTTTCTTT.

The V call is TRBV5-1, the J call TRBJ2-3; D is possibly TRBD2 (6 bases). V was shortened by 1 base and J by 2 bases, with 14 bases between the two germline ends. Germline loops: CDR1 SGHRS, CDR2 YFSETQ. The CDR3 contains 16 residues. This chain's CDR3 is CASSLYGGAITDTQYF. The DNA for the CDR3 is TGCGCCAGCAGCTTGTACGGCGGGGCTATCACAGATACGCAGTATTTT. Variable domain in full (rest from reference TRBV5-1 and TRBJ2-3): KAGVTQTPRYLIKTRGQQVTLSCSPISGHRSVSWYQQTPGQGLQFLFEYFSETQRNKGNFPGRFSGRQFSNSRSEMNVSTLELGDSALYLCASSLYGGAITDTQYFGPGTRLTVL.